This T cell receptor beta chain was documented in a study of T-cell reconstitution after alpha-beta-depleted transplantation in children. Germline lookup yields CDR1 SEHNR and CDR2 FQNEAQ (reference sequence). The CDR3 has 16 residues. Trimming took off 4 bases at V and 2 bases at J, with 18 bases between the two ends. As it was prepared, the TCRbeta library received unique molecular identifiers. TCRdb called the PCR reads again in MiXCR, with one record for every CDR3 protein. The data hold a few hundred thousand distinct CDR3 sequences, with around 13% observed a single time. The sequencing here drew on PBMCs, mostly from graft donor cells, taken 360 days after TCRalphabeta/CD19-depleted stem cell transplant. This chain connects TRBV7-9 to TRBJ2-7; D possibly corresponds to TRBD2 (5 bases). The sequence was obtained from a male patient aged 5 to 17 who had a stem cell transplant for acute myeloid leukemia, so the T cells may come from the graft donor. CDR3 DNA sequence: TGTGCCAGCAGCTCGGCTGCGGGCCTGACCACCTACGAGCAGTACTTC. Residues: CASSSAAGLTTYEQYF.